The 20 T cell receptor beta chains given below trace back to one sample, sequenced in a study of CD8 T cells in ankylosing spondylitis. TCRdb redid the calling of the 5' RACE reads with MiXCR, one entry per CDR3 protein. The table has just over 300,000 distinct CDR3 sequences, around 21% seen once. The sequenced sample was blood, either unsorted or a sorted T cell fraction (not recorded which). All receptors derive from a female donor with ankylosing spondylitis or in good health (not recorded which).

This chain joins TRBV25-1 and TRBJ2-1; 10 bases line up with TRBD2. The CDR3 consists of 15 residues. Looked up from germline, CDR1 is MGHDK and CDR2 is SYGVNS. The trim removed 3 bases at V and 6 bases at J, leaving 5 bases unmatched. The CDR3 DNA is TGTGCCAGCAGTGACCTAGCGGGAGTTCGCAATGAGCAGTTCTTC. Translated: CASSDLAGVRNEQFF.

The chain links TRBV10-3 to TRBJ1-1; D might be TRBD1 (5 bases). The CDR3 contains 13 residues. V was clipped by 3 bases and J by 7 bases, with 12 bases between them. Per the germline V gene, CDR1 is ENHRY and CDR2 is SYGVKD. The CDR3 protein is CAISEKVGVEAFF. As DNA, the CDR3 is TGTGCCATCAGTGAAAAGGTAGGGGTTGAAGCTTTCTTT.

This chain connects TRBV20-1 to TRBJ2-7; TRBD2 might be the D (6 bases). Between the trimmed V and J ends, which lost 6 bases and 4 bases, there was a span of 10 bases. The germline gives CDR1 DFQATT, CDR2 SNEGSKA (reference sequence). This CDR3 comprises 11 residues. This CDR3 is CSAKLAYEQYF. CDR3 in DNA: TGCAGTGCCAAACTAGCTTACGAGCAGTACTTC.

V gene TRBV5-1 combines with J gene TRBJ2-5; D gene ambiguous. The V and J ends lost 0 bases and 5 bases respectively, with 8 bases between them. CDR1 SGHRS and CDR2 YFSETQ come from the germline V gene. The CDR3 has 13 residues. The CDR3 region is CASSLAPRETQYF. The CDR3 DNA is TGCGCCAGCAGCTTGGCGCCGCGGGAGACCCAGTACTTC.

There are a few counts of this clonotype. The rearrangement links TRBV20-1 to TRBJ2-1; D is unresolved. Germline V lookup: CDR1 DFQATT, CDR2 SNEGSKA (reference sequence). V lost 4 bases, J lost 3 bases, and 10 bases lay in between. This CDR3 spans 13 amino acids. The CDR3 is CSATEPYYNEQFF. The CDR3 DNA reads as TGCAGTGCTACGGAGCCCTACTACAATGAGCAGTTCTTC.

This clonotype was counted between two and nine times. The chain links TRBV15 to TRBJ2-1, with D perhaps assigned TRBD1 or TRBD2 (5 bases each). Per the germline V gene, CDR1 is LNHNV and CDR2 is YYDKDF (reference sequence). This CDR3 contains 15 residues. Trimming shortened V by 5 bases and J by 8 bases, and 19 bases separated the two germline ends. The DNA for the CDR3 is TGTGCCACCAGCTTGGGGAAGGGGTTGGGAGATGAGCAGTTCTTC. This codes for CATSLGKGLGDEQFF.

This clonotype was found a few times. This CDR3 is CATSRDGGGRNEQFF. For the CDR3, the DNA is TGTGCCACCAGCAGAGATGGGGGCGGGCGCAATGAGCAGTTCTTC. V gene TRBV15 combines with J gene TRBJ2-1; D perhaps matches TRBD1 (6 bases). The germline V gene encodes CDR1 LNHNV and CDR2 YYDKDF (reference sequence). The CDR3 consists of 15 residues. V gave up 0 bases and J gave up 6 bases, with 12 bases separating them.

V and J are TRBV7-2 and TRBJ2-1; TRBD1 or TRBD2 may be the D gene (6 bases each). Between the trimmed V and J ends, which lost 1 base and 2 bases, there was a span of 12 bases. This CDR3 contains 16 residues. CDR1 and CDR2 from the germline V gene are SGHTA and FQGNSA. CDR3 sequence reads: CASSLVGGTTYNEQFF. The CDR3 DNA reads as TGTGCCAGCAGCTTAGTCGGCGGGACAACCTACAATGAGCAGTTCTTC.

Only a few counts were recorded for this clonotype. The chain has TRBV28 and TRBJ2-7; 8 bases are a match to TRBD2. Trimming cost V 7 bases and J 2 bases; bases outside gene matches: 7. The CDR3 is 14 residues long. CDR1 is MDHEN, CDR2 SYDVKM, per germline. CDR3 DNA sequence: TGTGCCAGCAAAGCGGGAGATAGCGCCTACGAGCAGTACTTC. Translated: CASKAGDSAYEQYF.

This clonotype appeared many times. DNA of the CDR3: TGCAGTGCTAGAGGGAGCGGGAGCTATGAGCAGTTCTTC. Protein product: CSARGSGSYEQFF. J is TRBJ2-1 and V is TRBV20-1; 8 positions agree with TRBD2. This CDR3 contains 13 residues. CDR1 and CDR2 from the germline V gene are DFQATT and SNEGSKA (reference sequence). The J segment lost 8 bases and the V segment lost 1 base, leaving 4 bases of the junction unmatched.

The table lists this clonotype with many counts. The V gene is TRBV29-1, the J gene TRBJ2-1, with 10 bases aligning to TRBD2. After removal of 3 bases from V and 7 bases from J, the junction contained 0 bases not matched to a gene. The CDR3 sequence is 12 residues long. Germline V gene sequence: CDR1 SQVTM, CDR2 ANQGSEA. CDR3: CSVETSGNEQFF. The DNA of the CDR3 is TGCAGCGTTGAGACTAGCGGGAATGAGCAGTTCTTC.

This clonotype was observed a few times. The V gene is TRBV18, the J gene TRBJ2-5, with D maybe TRBD2 (6 bases). Germline-derived CDR1 and CDR2 are KGHSH and LQKENI. Trimming left V 7 bases short and J 9 bases short, with 21 bases between. The CDR3 is 14 amino acids. In nucleotides, the CDR3 is TGTGCCAGCTTGACGGGAGTGGGACGAATGGCCCAGTACTTC. This encodes CASLTGVGRMAQYF.

This clonotype was seen a few times. The chain is built from TRBV7-2 and TRBJ2-7; TRBD2 matches 11 bases. The CDR3 spans 16 residues. The germline V gene has CDR1 SGHTA and CDR2 FQGNSA. V was pared by 1 base and J by 3 bases, with 5 bases of the junction left unmatched. For the CDR3, the DNA is TGTGCCAGCAGCTTAGACGTCACTAGCGGGAGCTACGAGCAGTACTTC. Translation gives CASSLDVTSGSYEQYF.

The chain employs TRBV7-2 and TRBJ2-7; 7 nucleotides match TRBD1. The CDR3 has 14 residues. V dropped 6 bases and J dropped 3; count of bases not matched to a gene: 8. Per germline, CDR1 SGHTA and CDR2 FQGNSA. The DNA of the CDR3 is TGTGCCAGCAGTCCCGGGACAGAAGACTACGAGCAGTACTTC. Amino acids: CASSPGTEDYEQYF. Looking up the rest from reference TRBV7-2 and TRBJ2-7 gives the full variable domain: GAGVSQSPSNKVTEKGKDVELRCDPISGHTALYWYRQSLGQGLEFLIYFQGNSAPDKSGLPSDRFSAERTGGSVSTLTIQRTQQEDSAVYLCASSPGTEDYEQYFGPGTRLTVT.

The rearrangement links TRBV6-1 to TRBJ2-1; 11 bases map to TRBD2. The length of the CDR3 is 16 residues. V dropped 4 bases and J dropped 12; count of bases not matched to a gene: 14. Germline CDR1 reads MNHNS; CDR2 reads SASEGT. CDR3 sequence reads: CASSGGLAEGRGGQFF. The CDR3 coding sequence is TGTGCCAGCAGTGGGGGACTAGCGGAGGGTAGAGGTGGGCAGTTCTTC.

This clonotype came up many times. The chain is built from TRBV5-1 and TRBJ2-7, with 12 bases aligning to TRBD2. CDR3 size: 15 residues. V lost 4 bases and J lost 4; bases outside the gene matches: 6. From germline, CDR1 is SGHRS and CDR2 YFSETQ. The CDR3 sequence: CASSPGLAGGYEQYF. CDR3 DNA sequence: TGCGCCAGCAGCCCGGGACTAGCGGGTGGGTACGAGCAGTACTTC.

This clonotype has a count of ten or more. V is TRBV20-1 and J is TRBJ2-7, with 8 nucleotides matching TRBD1. Germline V gives CDR1 DFQATT, CDR2 SNEGSKA (reference sequence). The CDR3 has 12 amino acids. The junction had 0 bases not matched to a gene; V was cut back by 3 bases and J by 2 bases. CDR3 loop: CSARGQAYEQYF. In nucleotides, the CDR3 is TGCAGTGCTAGGGGACAGGCCTACGAGCAGTACTTC.

The chain has TRBV5-8 and TRBJ1-6; D not resolved. The CDR3 loop spans 16 amino acids. The germline V gene encodes CDR1 SGHTS and CDR2 YDEGEE. Trimming removed 1 base at V and 0 bases at J, with 8 bases between. This CDR3 reads CASSLILGSYNSPLHF. DNA for the CDR3: TGTGCCAGCAGCTTGATCCTCGGCTCCTATAATTCACCCCTCCACTTT.

In its sample, this clonotype was seen a few times. The gene calls are TRBV20-1 and TRBJ2-7, with D perhaps being TRBD1 or TRBD2 (5 bases each). The CDR3 runs 13 residues. V lost 6 bases to trimming and J lost 7 bases, with 19 bases between them. The germline V gene encodes CDR1 DFQATT and CDR2 SNEGSKA (reference sequence). CDR3 protein: CSAGDRLFGEQYF. The CDR3 bases are TGCAGTGCCGGGGACCGGCTATTTGGAGAGCAGTACTTC.

The chain's CDR3 is CASSSEFRLAVVGNTGELFF. In DNA, the CDR3 is TGTGCCAGCAGTTCTGAGTTTCGACTAGCGGTCGTTGGGAACACCGGGGAGCTGTTTTTT. V gene TRBV6-2 or TRBV6-3 combines with J gene TRBJ2-2; TRBD2 matches at 9 bases. V lost 4 bases, J lost 1 base, and 16 bases stayed unmatched. The CDR3 contains 20 residues. Germline-derived CDR1 and CDR2 are MNHEY and SVGEGT.